This note documents a single T cell receptor beta chain sequence. This sample is drawn from a study of control samples from healthy donors and cancer patients. The CDR3 has 16 residues. CDR1 is LGHDT, CDR2 YNNKEL, per germline (reference sequence). After removal of 2 bases from V and 8 bases from J, the junction contained 7 bases not matched to a gene. TCRdb keeps only in-frame clones here, not all; method: immunoSEQ multiplex PCR. The data show fewer than 150,000 clones, with around 90% seen just once and over 2% held by the top ten. This receptor was identified in a man aged 18 to 30 in good health. Input material: blood. The rearrangement joins TRBV3-1 (or the pseudogene TRBV3-2) to TRBJ1-6, with 9 bases identical to TRBD1. The CDR3 region has the DNA TGTGCCAGCAGCCAAATCGGTACAGGGGGCCATTCACCCCTCCACTTT. Its translation: CASSQIGTGGHSPLHF.